This T cell receptor (beta chain) was recovered during a study of long-term antiretroviral therapy in people with HIV. General study points: Diversity increased after ART yet remained lower than in transplant donor controls.

Before DNA extraction, roughly 0.85-10 million cryopreserved PBMC were held in the samples. A remark on this clone: Its antigen is unknown. Mismatch with germline at one junction end may stem from a read error.

At survey level, the immunoSEQ assay was run in its v3.0 version. The data were produced by immunoSEQ multiplex PCR, yet TCRdb's version contains in-frame clones alone and is incomplete. The sample lists approximately 32,000 clones, roughly four fifths occurring once. The CDR3 is 12 residues long. CDR1 and CDR2 (germline): SGHTA, FQGTGA. The clonotype comes from a man younger than 30 with HIV. The sample was unsorted PBMCs, taken 0.4 years before starting antiretroviral therapy. The chain links TRBV7-3 to TRBJ1-1, with TRBD1 matching over 9 bases. The CDR3 bases are TGTGCCAGCTCAGGGGGGGACAGGGAACTCTTTTTT. Amino acids: CASSGGDRELFF.